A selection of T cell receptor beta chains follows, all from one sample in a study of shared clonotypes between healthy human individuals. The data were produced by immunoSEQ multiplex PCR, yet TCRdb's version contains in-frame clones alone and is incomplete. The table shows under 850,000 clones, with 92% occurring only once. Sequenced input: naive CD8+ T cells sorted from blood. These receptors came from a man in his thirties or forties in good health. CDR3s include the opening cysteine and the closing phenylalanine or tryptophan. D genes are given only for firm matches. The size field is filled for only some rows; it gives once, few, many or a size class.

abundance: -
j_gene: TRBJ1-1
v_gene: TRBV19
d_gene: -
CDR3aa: CASSPRIAYEAFF
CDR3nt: TGTGCCAGTAGTCCTCGAATCGCTTATGAAGCTTTCTTT

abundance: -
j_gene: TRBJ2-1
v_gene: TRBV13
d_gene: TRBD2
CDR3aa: CASSTSGDYNEQFF
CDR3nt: TGTGCCAGCAGCACTAGCGGGGATTACAATGAGCAGTTCTTC

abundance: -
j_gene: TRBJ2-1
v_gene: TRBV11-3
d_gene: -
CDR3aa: CASSPPSNNEQFF
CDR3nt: TGTGCCAGCAGCCCTCCAAGTAACAATGAGCAGTTCTTC

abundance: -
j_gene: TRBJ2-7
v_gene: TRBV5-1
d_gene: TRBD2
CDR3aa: CASSTASGKVYEQYF
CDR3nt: TGCGCCAGCAGCACCGCTAGCGGGAAGGTCTACGAGCAGTACTTC

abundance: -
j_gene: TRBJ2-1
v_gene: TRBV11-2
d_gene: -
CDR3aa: CASSLAIDSPQPSYNEQFF
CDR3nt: TGTGCCAGCAGCTTAGCAATAGACTCTCCTCAGCCATCCTACAATGAGCAGTTCTTC

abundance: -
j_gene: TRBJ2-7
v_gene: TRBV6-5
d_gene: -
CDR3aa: CASSYTLGYEQYF
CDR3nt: TGTGCCAGCAGTTACACCCTAGGTTACGAGCAGTACTTC

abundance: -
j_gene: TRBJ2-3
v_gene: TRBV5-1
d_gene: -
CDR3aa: CASSDLFHTDTQYF
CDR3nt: TGCGCCAGCAGCGATTTATTCCACACAGATACGCAGTATTTT

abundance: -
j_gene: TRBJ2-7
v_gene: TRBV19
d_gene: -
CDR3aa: CASSIVLGGEQYF
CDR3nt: TGTGCCAGTAGTATCGTCCTAGGTGGCGAGCAGTACTTC

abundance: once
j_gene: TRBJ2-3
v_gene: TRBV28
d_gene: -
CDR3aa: CASTQQNPFTDTQYF
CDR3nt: TGTGCCAGCACCCAACAGAACCCCTTCACAGATACGCAGTATTTT

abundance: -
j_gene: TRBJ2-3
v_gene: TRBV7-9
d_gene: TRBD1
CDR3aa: CASSIDRESTDTQYF
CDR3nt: TGTGCCAGCAGCATAGACAGGGAATCCACAGATACGCAGTATTTT

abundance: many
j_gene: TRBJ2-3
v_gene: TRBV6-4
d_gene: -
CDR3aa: CASSPGSTDTQYF
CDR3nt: TGTGCCAGCAGCCCAGGGAGCACAGATACGCAGTATTTT

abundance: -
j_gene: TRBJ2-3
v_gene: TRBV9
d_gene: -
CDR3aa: CASSSPVRRVDTDTQYF
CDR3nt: TGTGCCAGCAGTTCCCCGGTAAGGCGGGTAGACACAGATACGCAGTATTTT

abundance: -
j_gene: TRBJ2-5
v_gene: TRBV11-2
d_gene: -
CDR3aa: CASSMRETQYF
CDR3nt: TGTGCCAGCAGCATGCGAGAGACCCAGTACTTC

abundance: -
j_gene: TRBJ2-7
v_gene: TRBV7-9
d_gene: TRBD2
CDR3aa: CASSSSTSGLAYEQYF
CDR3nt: TGTGCCAGCAGCTCCTCGACTAGCGGGTTAGCCTACGAGCAGTACTTC

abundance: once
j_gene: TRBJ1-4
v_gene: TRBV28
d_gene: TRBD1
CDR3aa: CASSPTTGGLPQAEKLFF
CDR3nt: TGTGCCAGCAGCCCCACGACAGGGGGTCTCCCCCAGGCTGAAAAACTGTTTTTT

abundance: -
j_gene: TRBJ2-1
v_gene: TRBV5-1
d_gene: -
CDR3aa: CASSPTIPDEQFF
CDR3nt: TGCGCCAGCAGCCCCACCATCCCCGATGAGCAGTTCTTC